This T cell receptor (beta chain) was captured by sequencing in a study of shared clonotypes between healthy human individuals. The study's findings and limits: Clonotypes not shared had lower generation probabilities than those common to all four donors. With four donors compared, around 5% of naive CD4 clonotypes were shared. Generally, naive subsets came out with larger estimated richness than memory subsets.

The germline V gene encodes CDR1 LGHNA and CDR2 YNFKEQ. This CDR3 has 18 residues. Trimming at V came to 1 base and at J to 2 bases, leaving 12 bases not matched to a gene. The healthy adult donors were HIV-negative and reported no recent acute infections or vaccinations. Some clones are missing from TCRdb's copy, which holds only in-frame ones; the method was immunoSEQ multiplex PCR. The table lists roughly 1,000,000 clones, around 78% of them singletons. On this clone itself: The antigen is unknown.

This TCR came from a man between 18 and 29 years old in good health. Some clones in this sample may be carry-over from other donors' samples. The genes are TRBV4-2 and TRBJ2-3; 7 bases match TRBD1. Sequenced sample: memory CD4+ T cells from PBMCs. Subset defined: CD45RA-negative fraction. CDR3 residues: CASSQGGTDRVDTDTQYF. CDR3 coding DNA: TGTGCCAGCAGCCAAGGGGGCACCGACAGGGTGGACACAGATACGCAGTATTTT.